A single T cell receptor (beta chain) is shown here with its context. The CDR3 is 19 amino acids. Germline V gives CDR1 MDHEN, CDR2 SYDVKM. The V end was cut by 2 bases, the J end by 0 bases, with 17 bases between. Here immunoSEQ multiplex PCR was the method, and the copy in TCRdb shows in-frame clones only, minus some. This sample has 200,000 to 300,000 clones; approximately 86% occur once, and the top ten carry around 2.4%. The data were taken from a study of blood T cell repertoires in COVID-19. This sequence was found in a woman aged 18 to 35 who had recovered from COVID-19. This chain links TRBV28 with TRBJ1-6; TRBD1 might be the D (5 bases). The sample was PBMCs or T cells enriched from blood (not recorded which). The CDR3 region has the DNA TGTGCCAGCAGTTTAGGGGCGCCAGGCGCCCGCTCCTATAATTCACCCCTCCACTTT. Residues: CASSLGAPGARSYNSPLHF.